A selection of T cell receptor beta chains follows, all from one sample in a study of T cell responses to AZD1222 COVID-19 vaccine. Data came from immunoSEQ multiplex PCR; TCRdb stores just in-frame clones and leaves some out. There are about 150,000 clones in the sample; about 85% occur only once, and roughly 6.9% lies in the top ten. Source: peripheral blood, taken after recovery from COVID-19. The receptors come from an adult who had recovered from COVID-19. Each CDR3 is given with its conserved first and last residue. A D gene is named only where the DNA matches it firmly.

d_gene,v_gene,j_gene,CDR3aa,CDR3nt
TRBD2,TRBV5-4,TRBJ2-3,CASSLGTSGDTDTQYF,TGTGCCAGCAGCTTGGGAACTAGCGGTGACACAGATACGCAGTATTTT
NA,TRBV7-9,TRBJ2-2,CASSSPGDGHGTGELFF,TGTGCCAGCAGCTCTCCCGGGGACGGGCACGGCACCGGGGAGCTGTTTTTT
NA,TRBV27,TRBJ2-1,CASSLRTGQYNEQFF,TGTGCCAGCAGTTTAAGAACAGGCCAGTACAATGAGCAGTTCTTC
TRBD1,TRBV9,TRBJ1-1,CASSPGQGVGEAFF,TGTGCCAGCAGCCCGGGACAGGGAGTAGGGGAAGCTTTCTTT
NA,TRBV5-5,TRBJ1-2,CASSLATGLGYGYTF,TGTGCCAGCAGCTTGGCTACAGGGTTGGGCTATGGCTACACCTTC
TRBD1,TRBV7-8,TRBJ1-2,CASSDRQGKGYTF,TGTGCCAGCAGCGATCGACAGGGCAAAGGCTACACCTTC
NA,TRBV4-1,TRBJ2-3,CASSQAMGMGTDTQYF,TGCGCCAGCAGCCAGGCGATGGGGATGGGAACAGATACGCAGTATTTT
NA,TRBV10-3,TRBJ2-1,CAISESRWRGRPLFSHEQFF,TGTGCCATCAGTGAGTCTCGATGGAGGGGGCGCCCCCTGTTCAGCCATGAGCAGTTCTTC
TRBD1,TRBV10-2,TRBJ2-7,CAITPTGVGEQYF,TGCGCCATAACACCGACAGGGGTCGGGGAGCAGTACTTC
TRBD2,TRBV7-6,TRBJ2-2,CASSSLLAGLDTGELFF,TGTGCCAGCAGCTCCCTACTAGCGGGGCTAGATACCGGGGAGCTGTTTTTT
NA,TRBV28,TRBJ2-3,CASSPQGGADTQYF,TGTGCCAGCAGCCCACAGGGTGGCGCAGATACGCAGTATTTT
TRBD1,TRBV6-5,TRBJ1-2,CASSTLQGANGYTF,TGTGCCAGCAGTACTTTACAGGGGGCAAATGGCTACACCTTC
NA,TRBV9,TRBJ1-6,CASSVGQYSPLHF,TGTGCCAGCAGCGTAGGCCAGTATTCACCCCTCCACTTT
TRBD1,TRBV7-3,TRBJ1-1,CASSVQGGDTEAFF,TGTGCCAGCAGCGTACAGGGGGGAGACACTGAAGCTTTCTTT
NA,TRBV5-8,TRBJ2-7,CASSLEAGTTYEQYF,TGTGCCAGCAGCTTGGAGGCAGGTACCACCTACGAGCAGTACTTC
NA,TRBV27,TRBJ1-2,CASSKTGNYGYTF,TGTGCCAGCAGCAAAACAGGGAACTATGGCTACACCTTC